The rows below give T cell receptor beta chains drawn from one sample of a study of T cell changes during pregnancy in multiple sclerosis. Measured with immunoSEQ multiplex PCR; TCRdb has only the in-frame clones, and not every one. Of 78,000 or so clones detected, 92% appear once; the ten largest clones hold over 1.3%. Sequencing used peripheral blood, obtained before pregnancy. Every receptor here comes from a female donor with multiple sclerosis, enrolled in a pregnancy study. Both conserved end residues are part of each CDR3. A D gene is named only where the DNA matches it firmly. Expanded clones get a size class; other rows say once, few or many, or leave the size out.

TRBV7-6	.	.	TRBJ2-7	TGTGCCAGCAGCCGCCTTGGGGCTTACGAGCAGTACTTC	CASSRLGAYEQYF
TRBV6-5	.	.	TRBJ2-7	TGTGCCAGCAGGGCTGGACAGAAGTCTTCCTACGAGCAGTACTTC	CASRAGQKSSYEQYF
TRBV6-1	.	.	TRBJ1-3	TGTGCCATCACCCCGAGCCTAGGAAACACCATATATTTT	CAITPSLGNTIYF
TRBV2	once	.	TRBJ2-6	TGTGCCAGCAGTGTTGACAGGTCTGGGGCCAACGTCCTGACTTTC	CASSVDRSGANVLTF
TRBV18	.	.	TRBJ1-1	TGTGCCAGCTCACCAATACCCACAGCCGAAGCTTTCTTT	CASSPIPTAEAFF
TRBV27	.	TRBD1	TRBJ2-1	TGTGCCAGCAGTCTCGCCTCAGGGGGCTCCTACTACAATGAGCAGTTCTTC	CASSLASGGSYYNEQFF
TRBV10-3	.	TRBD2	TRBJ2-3	TGTGCCACCGTAAGACTAGCGGGGGGGCCTGGGGGCACAGATACGCAGTATTTT	CATVRLAGGPGGTDTQYF
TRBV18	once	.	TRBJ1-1	TGTGCCAGCTCACCAAATCAGGGATTGGGGAACACTGAAGCTTTCTTT	CASSPNQGLGNTEAFF
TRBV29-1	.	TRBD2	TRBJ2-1	TGCAGCGTGATCGGGACTAGCGGGCTCTACAATGAGCAGTTCTTC	CSVIGTSGLYNEQFF
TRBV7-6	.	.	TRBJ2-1	TGTGCCAGCAGCTTAGCTTCTAGCTTCAATGAGCAGTTCTTC	CASSLASSFNEQFF
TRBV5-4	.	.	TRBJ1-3	TGTGCCAGCAGCCCTCTAGGGGCGAACTCTGGAAACACCATATATTTT	CASSPLGANSGNTIYF
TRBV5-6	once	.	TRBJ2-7	TGTGCCAGCAGCTACACTACCTCCCCCTCCTACGAGCAGTACTTC	CASSYTTSPSYEQYF
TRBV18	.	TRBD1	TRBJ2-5	TGTGCCAGCTCACCACCCTCGACAGGGAAGTTCGTAGAGACCCAGTACTTC	CASSPPSTGKFVETQYF
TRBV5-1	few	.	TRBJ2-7	TGCGCCAGCAGCAGGGACATTGGTTTTAGCTCCTACGAGCAGTACTTC	CASSRDIGFSSYEQYF
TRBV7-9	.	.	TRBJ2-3	TGTGCCAGCAGCCCAAAGGGCCCAGGGTCCGATACGCAGTATTTT	CASSPKGPGSDTQYF
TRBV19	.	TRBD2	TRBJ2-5	TGTGCCAGTACCTCACTAGCGGGGGGGCTCGAGACCCAGTACTTC	CASTSLAGGLETQYF
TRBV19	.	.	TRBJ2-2	TGTGCCAGTAGTCGAGATAGGGGGAACCCAAACACCGGGGAGCTGTTTTTT	CASSRDRGNPNTGELFF
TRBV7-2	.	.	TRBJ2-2	TGTGCCAGCAGCTTAGCACAGGGGAACACCGGGGAGCTGTTTTTT	CASSLAQGNTGELFF
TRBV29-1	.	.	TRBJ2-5	TGCAGCGGGTCAGGGCAAAAAGAGACCCAGTACTTC	CSGSGQKETQYF
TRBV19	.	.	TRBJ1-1	TGTGCCAGTAGTATCAACAGGAACACTGAAGCTTTCTTT	CASSINRNTEAFF
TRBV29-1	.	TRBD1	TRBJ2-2	TGCAGCGCGTACGATCGACAGGGCAACACCGGGGAGCTGTTTTTT	CSAYDRQGNTGELFF
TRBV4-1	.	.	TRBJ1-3	TGCGCCAGCAGCCAAGTTCACAGCCGCTTCTCTGGAAACACCATATATTTT	CASSQVHSRFSGNTIYF
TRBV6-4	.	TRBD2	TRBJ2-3	TGTGCCAGCAGACCTCTAGCGGGGGGCTACGCAGATACGCAGTATTTT	CASRPLAGGYADTQYF
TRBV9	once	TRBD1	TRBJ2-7	TGTGCCAGCAGCGGACTAACAGGGGACTACGAGCAGTACTTC	CASSGLTGDYEQYF
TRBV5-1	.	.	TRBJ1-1	TGCGCCAGCAGCTTGAGCATGAACACTGAAGCTTTCTTT	CASSLSMNTEAFF
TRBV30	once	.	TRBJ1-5	TGTGCCTGGAGTGTCCAGGGCAATCAGCCCCAGCATTTT	CAWSVQGNQPQHF
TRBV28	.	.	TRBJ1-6	TGTGCCAGCAGTTTACGACAGGTAGATTCACCCCTCCACTTT	CASSLRQVDSPLHF
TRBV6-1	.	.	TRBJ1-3	TGTGCCAGCAGTGAAGCAACTCCCCGAAACACCATATATTTT	CASSEATPRNTIYF
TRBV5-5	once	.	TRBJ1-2	TGTGCCAGCAGACAGGGTGCGGGCTACACCTTC	CASRQGAGYTF
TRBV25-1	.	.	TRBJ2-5	TGTGCCAGCAGTGGTGCGGTCCAAGAGACCCAGTACTTC	CASSGAVQETQYF
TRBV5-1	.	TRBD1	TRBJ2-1	TGCGCCAGCAGCTCTGACAGGGGCCACAATGAGCAGTTCTTC	CASSSDRGHNEQFF
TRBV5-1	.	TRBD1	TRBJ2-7	TGCGCCAGCAGCTTTTCCCGGGCAGGGGGTGACGAGCAGTACTTC	CASSFSRAGGDEQYF
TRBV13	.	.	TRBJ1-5	TGTGCCAGCAGCGCGAGAAATCAGCCCCAGCATTTT	CASSARNQPQHF
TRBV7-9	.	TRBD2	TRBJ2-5	TGTGCCAGCCGACGGGAGGAGGAGACCCAGTACTTC	CASRREEETQYF
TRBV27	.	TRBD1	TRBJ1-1	TGTGCCAGCAGTTTAAGACAGGGGTTACTAGCTGAAGCTTTCTTT	CASSLRQGLLAEAFF
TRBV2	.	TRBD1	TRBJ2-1	TGTGCCAGCAGCGCATACCCAGGGGGCGTGAAGTTCTTC	CASSAYPGGVKFF
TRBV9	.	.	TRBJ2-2	TGTGCCAGCAGCGTTGCCCAAGACAGGGGGGAGCTGTTTTTT	CASSVAQDRGELFF
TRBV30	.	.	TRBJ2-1	TGTGCCTGGAACGGGATGTCAGTAAACAATGAGCAGTTCTTC	CAWNGMSVNNEQFF
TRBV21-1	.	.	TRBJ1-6	TGTGCCAGCAGCAATGGGCAGGATAGCTCCTATAATTCACCCCTCCACTTT	CASSNGQDSSYNSPLHF
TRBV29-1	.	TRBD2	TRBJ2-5	TGCAGCGTTGGACTAGCGGTCCAAGAGACCCAGTACTTC	CSVGLAVQETQYF
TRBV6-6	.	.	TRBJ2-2	TGTGCCAGCAGTTCTACGACAGTAACCGGGGAGCTGTTTTTT	CASSSTTVTGELFF
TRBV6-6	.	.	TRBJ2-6	TGTGCCAGCAGAGCCCCCCAGGGCTCTGGGGCCAACGTCCTGACTTTC	CASRAPQGSGANVLTF
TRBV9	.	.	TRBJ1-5	TGTGCCAGCAGCGTGAGTGCTGAGGCAGTTCAGCCCCAGCATTTT	CASSVSAEAVQPQHF
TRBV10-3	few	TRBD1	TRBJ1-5	TGTGCCATCGGGACAGGGGATAGCAATCAGCCCCAGCATTTT	CAIGTGDSNQPQHF
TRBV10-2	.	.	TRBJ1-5	TGCGCCAGCAGGTCGGGAAATCAGCCCCAGCATTTT	CASRSGNQPQHF
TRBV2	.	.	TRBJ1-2	TGTGCCAGCAAGATAGGGGGTGGCTACACCTTC	CASKIGGGYTF
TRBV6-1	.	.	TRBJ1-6	TGTGCCAGCAGTGAATCAGAGGAAGATTCACCCCTCCACTTT	CASSESEEDSPLHF
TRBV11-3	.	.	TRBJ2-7	TGTGCCAGCAGTATCACTAGTTCTAACGAGCAGTACTTC	CASSITSSNEQYF
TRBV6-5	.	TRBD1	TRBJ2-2	TGTGCCAGCAGCCCGACAGGGGGCACCGGGGAGCTGTTTTTT	CASSPTGGTGELFF
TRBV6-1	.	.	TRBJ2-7	TGTGCCAGCAGTGAGCTGGGACTTTTGTACGAGCAGTACTTC	CASSELGLLYEQYF
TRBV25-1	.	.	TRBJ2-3	TGTGCCAGCACATCGGGGGACACAGATACGCAGTATTTT	CASTSGDTDTQYF
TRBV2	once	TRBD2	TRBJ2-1	TGTGCCAGCAGACCCGAACTAGCGGGGGACAATGAGCAGTTCTTC	CASRPELAGDNEQFF
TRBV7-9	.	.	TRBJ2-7	TGTGCCAGCAGCACCCAGGGCGGGCAGGGGGGAAGGGAGCAGTACTTC	CASSTQGGQGGREQYF
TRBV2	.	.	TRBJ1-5	TGTGCCAGCAGTGGAGGGGTAGCGGTCTATCAGCCCCAGCATTTT	CASSGGVAVYQPQHF
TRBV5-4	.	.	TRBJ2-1	TGTGCCAGCAGCTTGAGTGCGCAGGGGCCCACTGGTGAGCAGTTCTTC	CASSLSAQGPTGEQFF
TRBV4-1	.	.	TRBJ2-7	TGCGCCAGCAGCCAAGCGGAGGAGACTCCTTACGAGCAGTACTTC	CASSQAEETPYEQYF
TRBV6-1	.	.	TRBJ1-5	TGTGCCAGCAGTCAAACAGAGTCCAATCAGCCCCAGCATTTT	CASSQTESNQPQHF
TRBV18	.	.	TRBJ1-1	TGTGCCAGCTCAAGCAACAGGGAAACTGAAGCTTTCTTT	CASSSNRETEAFF
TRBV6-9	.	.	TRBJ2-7	TGTGCCAGCAGCCCGCCCCTTAGTAAGGAGCAGTACTTC	CASSPPLSKEQYF